This T cell receptor beta chain was captured in a study of T cell repertoires in cytomegalovirus infection (dated 2019 in TCRdb). Regarding the study in general: Donor HLA type was relevant to the analysis, as public TCR beta signatures indicated carriage of CMV infection together with the matching HLA type. Broader findings and caveats from the paper: Carriers of CMV infection plus the relevant HLA type were discriminated by the cumulative frequency of public TCR beta family members in the study cohort and in an independent approximately 340-donor cohort. The ex vivo response was dominated by HLA-C-restricted CMV-specific TCR beta clonotypes, which also provided the single most frequent clonotype in two of eight donors.

Germline trimming: 4 bases from V, 3 bases from J; junction bases outside gene matches: 5. Measured from the cysteine to the phenylalanine, the CDR3 is 14 residues long. Only the CDR3 DNA stays, 42 bases, in frame from base 1. Per the germline V gene (reference sequence), SGHNT is the CDR1 and YYREEE is the CDR2. Sequencing used an Illumina HiSeq 1500. TCRdb trimmed the raw reads at Q25, called clones with MiXCR and kept productive beta chains. Identical CDR3 proteins give one entry, which carries the most common genes and DNA. The sample table records about 210,000 distinct CDR3 sequences; about 5.9% of these occur just once. The top ten hold around 6.9% of the sample. This clonotype was counted many times. Its specific antigen is unknown. No base-level quality is on record; no much larger clone is a single base apart.

Rearrangement joined TRBV5-4 to TRBJ2-3; the junction holds 7 bases that match TRBD1. Sequenced sample: PBMCs. This receptor was identified in a human donor in good health (CMV status not recorded). Some clones in this sample may be carry-over from other donors' samples. The CDR3 has the sequence CASSRDRVTDTQYF. The DNA sequence is given as TGTGCCAGCAGCCGCGACAGGGTGACAGATACGCAGTATTTT.